Each of the 8 T cell receptor beta chains below was sequenced from the same sample in a study of T cells in Graves' hyperthyroidism and ophthalmopathy. The source material, RNA transcripts, was used to amplify TCR beta CDR3 regions. HTBI primers were used for first-round RT-PCR of the TCR CDR3. TCRdb redid the calling of the multiplex PCR reads with MiXCR, one entry per CDR3 protein. The sample shows under 550,000 distinct CDR3 sequences, roughly 13% of them seen only once. Specimen: blood. The receptors originated from a woman aged 18-29 years with Graves' hyperthyroidism.

Many counts were recorded for this clonotype. CDR3 region: CSASISGVHTEAFF. The DNA of the CDR3 is TGCAGTGCTAGCATTTCTGGGGTCCACACTGAAGCTTTCTTT. The chain has TRBV20-1 and TRBJ1-1, with unresolved D. Trimming left V 3 bases short and J 3 bases short, with 14 bases between. The CDR3 contains 14 residues. Germline V gene data show CDR1 as DFQATT and CDR2 as SNEGSKA (reference sequence).

The chain carries TRBV19 and TRBJ1-6; D possibly corresponds to TRBD1 (5 bases). CDR3 length: 19 amino acids. Germline-derived CDR1 and CDR2 are LNHDA and SQIVND (reference sequence). The V end lost 0 bases, the J end lost 8 bases, and 23 bases lay between the germline ends. CDR3 sequence reads: CASSIDLYRHVGVHSPLHF. CDR3 in DNA: TGTGCCAGTAGTATAGATCTTTACCGGCACGTGGGGGTACATTCACCCCTCCACTTT.

In its sample, this clonotype was seen a few times. At one of its ends the junction is not consistent with the germline gene, which may arise from a read error. The rearrangement joins TRBV3-1 to TRBJ2-7, with D tentatively TRBD1 (5 bases). The germline CDR1 and CDR2 sequences are LGHDT and YNNKEL (reference sequence). The CDR3 is made up of 14 amino acids. CDR3 nucleotide sequence: TGTGCCGGCAGCCCGCGGCAGGGCTCCTACGAGCAGTACTTC. Its translation: CAGSPRQGSYEQYF.

This clonotype was detected many times. The chain has TRBV18 and TRBJ2-3; 7 nucleotides align to TRBD1. CDR3 length: 15 residues. Germline V gives CDR1 KGHSH, CDR2 LQKENI. J lost 2 bases, V lost 6 bases, and 8 bases had no gene match. CDR3 DNA sequence: TGTGCCAGCTCGCCAACAGGGGCCTCCACAGATACGCAGTATTTT. This sequence encodes CASSPTGASTDTQYF.

This clonotype was seen ten or more times. The chain employs TRBV5-8 and TRBJ2-5; D is uncertain. This CDR3 has 14 residues. Germline CDR1 reads SGHTS; CDR2 reads YDEGEE. Trimming left V 1 base short and J 3 bases short, with 10 bases between. The CDR3 DNA reads as TGTGCCAGCAGCTTGCTTGGCAGCGAAGAGACCCAGTACTTC. It codes for CASSLLGSEETQYF.

Only a few counts were recorded for this clonotype. The rearrangement uses TRBV5-1 and TRBJ2-1; 8 nucleotides line up with TRBD1. The ends lost 1 base at V and 1 base at J; junction bases unmatched: 1. This CDR3 is built from 15 residues. In germline, CDR1 is SGHRS, CDR2 YFSETQ. Here the CDR3 reads CASSLQGASYNEQFF. The CDR3 DNA sequence: TGCGCCAGCAGCTTGCAGGGGGCGTCCTACAATGAGCAGTTCTTC. Full variable domain (missing parts from reference TRBV5-1 and TRBJ2-1): KAGVTQTPRYLIKTRGQQVTLSCSPISGHRSVSWYQQTPGQGLQFLFEYFSETQRNKGNFPGRFSGRQFSNSRSEMNVSTLELGDSALYLCASSLQGASYNEQFFGPGTRLTVL.

This clonotype was seen only a few times. This chain connects TRBV6-2 or TRBV6-3 to TRBJ2-7, with no clear D. The ends were cut back, 5 bases at V and 0 bases at J, with 14 bases in the middle. The germline V gene encodes CDR1 MNHEY and CDR2 SVGEGT. The CDR3 runs 15 residues. Here the CDR3 reads CASSPSKWSSYEQYF. Here the CDR3 DNA reads TGTGCCAGCAGTCCTAGTAAGTGGAGCTCCTACGAGCAGTACTTC.

This clonotype occurred many times. This chain links TRBV29-1 with TRBJ2-3; a weak D match, TRBD1 (5 bases). CDR3 length: 15 residues. Trimming took off 4 bases at V and 2 bases at J, with 16 bases between the two ends. Germline V lookup: CDR1 SQVTM, CDR2 ANQGSEA. The CDR3 protein is CSVVRQGRFTDTQYF. As DNA, the CDR3 is TGCAGCGTTGTTAGGCAGGGAAGGTTCACAGATACGCAGTATTTT.